One T cell receptor (beta chain) is described in this entry. Profiling relied on immunoSEQ multiplex PCR, and the TCRdb table lists in-frame clones only, not all of them. This sample yields 15,000 or so clones, of which 70% to 90% are seen a single time; approximately 4% belongs to the top ten. The entry originates in a study of T cell clonotyping in hematopoietic cell transplantation. J was trimmed by 2 bases and V by 5 bases; bases with no gene match: 5. This CDR3 is 14 amino acids long. From germline, CDR1 is MNHEY and CDR2 SVGAGI. The V call is TRBV6-5, the J call TRBJ2-7, with 8 bases fitting TRBD1. The material sequenced was peripheral blood mononuclear cells. This sequence was found in a woman between 40 and 55 years old in good health. Some clones in this sample may be carry-over from other donors' samples. The CDR3 DNA is TGTGCCAGCAGTGCCCGGACAGGGCCCTACGAGCAGTACTTC. This codes for CASSARTGPYEQYF.